A selection of T cell receptor beta chains follows, all from one sample in a study of blood T cells in healthy people across ages. Each CDR3 protein gets one entry after TCRdb re-called the 5' RACE reads with MiXCR. The sample comprises 1.5 million to 2 million distinct CDR3 sequences, roughly 32% of which are singletons, and around 10% rests with the top ten. Sequencing was carried out using blood. These receptors were obtained from a woman aged 25-40 years in good health. Both conserved end residues are part of each CDR3. The D gene is left open where the match is weak. The size entry is marked missing in some rows and otherwise reads once, few, many or a size class.

J: TRBJ1-4; D: NA; size: NA; V: TRBV27; DNA: TGTGCCAGCAGTTTATACAGGGCCGATGAAAAACTGTTTTTT; CDR3: CASSLYRADEKLFF
J: TRBJ1-5; D: NA; size: NA; V: TRBV20-1; DNA: TGCAGTGCTAGCCACGGGGGCGGGGGTGGCAATCAGCCCCAGCATTTT; CDR3: CSASHGGGGGNQPQHF
J: TRBJ2-1; D: NA; size: few; V: TRBV24-1; DNA: TGTGCCACCAGTGAACATATAGGAGTTGAGCAGTTCTTC; CDR3: CATSEHIGVEQFF
J: TRBJ2-7; D: TRBD2; size: NA; V: TRBV6-1; DNA: TGTGCCAGCAGTGAAGGGTCTAGCGGTACCTACGAGCAGTACTTC; CDR3: CASSEGSSGTYEQYF
J: TRBJ2-3; D: TRBD2; size: NA; V: TRBV30; DNA: TGTGCCTCCGGAAGACTAGCTGGGAGCACAGATACGCAGTATTTT; CDR3: CASGRLAGSTDTQYF
J: TRBJ1-5; D: NA; size: few; V: TRBV4-1; DNA: TGCGCCAGCAGCCAGACTAGGGTGGCAAATCAGCCCCAGCATTTT; CDR3: CASSQTRVANQPQHF
J: TRBJ2-3; D: NA; size: NA; V: TRBV7-8; DNA: TGTGCCAGCAGCTTAACAGGGCTTCCCCTTCAGTATTTT; CDR3: CASSLTGLPLQYF
J: TRBJ2-3; D: NA; size: NA; V: TRBV13; DNA: TGTGCCAGCAGCCCTCCTAGGAGGGACGATACGCAGTATTTT; CDR3: CASSPPRRDDTQYF
J: TRBJ2-2; D: TRBD1; size: NA; V: TRBV5-1; DNA: TGCGCCAGCAACTTAGGGACAGGGGACACCGGGGAGCTGTTTTTT; CDR3: CASNLGTGDTGELFF
J: TRBJ1-2; D: NA; size: few; V: TRBV11-2; DNA: TGTGCCAGCGCGGATTATGGGGTCGGAAACTATGGCTACACCTTC; CDR3: CASADYGVGNYGYTF
J: TRBJ2-3; D: NA; size: few; V: TRBV4-1; DNA: TGCGCCAGCAGCCAAGACAGGGGGGGGGCCACAGATACGCAGTATTTT; CDR3: CASSQDRGGATDTQYF
J: TRBJ2-1; D: TRBD2; size: few; V: TRBV20-1; DNA: TGCAGTGGGTGGACTAGCGGGATAGATGAGCAGTTCTTC; CDR3: CSGWTSGIDEQFF
J: TRBJ2-3; D: NA; size: few; V: TRBV20-1; DNA: TGCAGTGCTCGAGAGCGATCCTCTAGCACAGATACGCAGTATTTT; CDR3: CSARERSSSTDTQYF
J: TRBJ2-3; D: NA; size: NA; V: TRBV28; DNA: TGTGCCAGCAGCCCCTTGCCCGGGGCCCTCACAGATACGCAGTATTTT; CDR3: CASSPLPGALTDTQYF
J: TRBJ2-7; D: TRBD1; size: few; V: TRBV28; DNA: TGTGCCAGCAGTCCCCAGGGACAGGTTTCCTACGAGCAGTACTTC; CDR3: CASSPQGQVSYEQYF
J: TRBJ2-5; D: NA; size: NA; V: TRBV7-9; DNA: TGTGCCAGCAGCTCGACGTTAGGAGGGGGCGCGCAGTACTTC; CDR3: CASSSTLGGGAQYF
J: TRBJ2-7; D: TRBD2; size: NA; V: TRBV10-2; DNA: TGCGCCAGCACGGGACTACCGGGAGGTGACTACGAGCAGTACTTC; CDR3: CASTGLPGGDYEQYF
J: TRBJ2-2; D: NA; size: NA; V: TRBV12-5; DNA: TGTGCTAGTGTCCAACCCCGGGACGCCGCGACGAACACCGGGGAGCTGTTTTTT; CDR3: CASVQPRDAATNTGELFF
J: TRBJ2-3; D: NA; size: few; V: TRBV6-6; DNA: TGTGCCAGCACCCCCGAGGCACGAGGAGATACGCAGTATTTT; CDR3: CASTPEARGDTQYF
J: TRBJ1-2; D: NA; size: NA; V: TRBV20-1; DNA: TGCGGTGCACCCAGCGGGAGCTATGGCTACACCTTC; CDR3: CGAPSGSYGYTF
J: TRBJ2-7; D: TRBD2; size: NA; V: TRBV7-6; DNA: TGTGCCAGCGGCTCCGGACTAGCGGAGTACAATGAGCAGTACTTC; CDR3: CASGSGLAEYNEQYF
J: TRBJ2-3; D: NA; size: few; V: TRBV2; DNA: TGTGCCAGCAATGGCGGGCTTGGGGATACGCAGTATTTT; CDR3: CASNGGLGDTQYF
J: TRBJ2-3; D: NA; size: many; V: TRBV5-5; DNA: TGTGCCAGCAGCTTGGATGGTATTCCCACAGATACGCAGTATTTT; CDR3: CASSLDGIPTDTQYF
J: TRBJ2-3; D: NA; size: NA; V: TRBV6-6; DNA: TGTGCCAGCAGTTACTCTGGCGGGGAAAGCACAGATACGCAGTATTTT; CDR3: CASSYSGGESTDTQYF